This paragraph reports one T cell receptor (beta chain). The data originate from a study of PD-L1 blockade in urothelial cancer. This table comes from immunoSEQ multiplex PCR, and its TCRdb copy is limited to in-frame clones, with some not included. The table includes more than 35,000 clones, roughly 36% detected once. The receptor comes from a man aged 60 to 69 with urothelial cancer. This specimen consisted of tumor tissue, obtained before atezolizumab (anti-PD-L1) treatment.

In nucleotides, the CDR3 is TGTGCCAGCAGTGGAAAACTGACAGCTAAGAGCTCTGGAAACACCATATATTTT. Translation gives CASSGKLTAKSSGNTIYF. The chain employs TRBV6-7 and TRBJ1-3; D possibly corresponds to TRBD1 (5 bases). TRBV6-7 is given ORF status, its function remaining uncertain. The CDR3 sequence is 18 residues long. With 5 bases removed from V and 0 bases from J, the gap between germline ends came to 20 bases.